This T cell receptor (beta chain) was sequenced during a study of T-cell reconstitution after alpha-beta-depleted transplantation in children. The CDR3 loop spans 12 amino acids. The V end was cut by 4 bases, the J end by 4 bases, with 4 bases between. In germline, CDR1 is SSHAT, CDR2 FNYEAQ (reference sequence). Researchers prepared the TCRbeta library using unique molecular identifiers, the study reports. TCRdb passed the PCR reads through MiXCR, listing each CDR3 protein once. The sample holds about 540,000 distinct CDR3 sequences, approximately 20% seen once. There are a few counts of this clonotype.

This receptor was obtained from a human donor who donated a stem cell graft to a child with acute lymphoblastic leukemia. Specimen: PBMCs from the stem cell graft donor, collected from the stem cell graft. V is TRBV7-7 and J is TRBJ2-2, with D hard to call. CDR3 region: CASSSATGELFF. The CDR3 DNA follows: TGTGCCAGCAGCTCGGCCACCGGGGAGCTGTTTTTT.